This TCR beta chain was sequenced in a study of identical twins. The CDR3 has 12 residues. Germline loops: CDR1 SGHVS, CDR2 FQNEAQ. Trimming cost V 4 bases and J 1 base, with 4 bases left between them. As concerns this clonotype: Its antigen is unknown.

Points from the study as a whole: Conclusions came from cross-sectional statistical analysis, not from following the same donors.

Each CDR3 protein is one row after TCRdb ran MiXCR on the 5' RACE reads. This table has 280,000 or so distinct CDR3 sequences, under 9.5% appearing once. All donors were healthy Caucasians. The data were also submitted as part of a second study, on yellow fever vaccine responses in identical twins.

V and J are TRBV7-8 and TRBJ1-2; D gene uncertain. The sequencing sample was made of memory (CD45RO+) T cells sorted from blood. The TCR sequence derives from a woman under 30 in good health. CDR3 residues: CASSSYNYGYTF. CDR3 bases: TGTGCCAGCAGCTCCTATAACTATGGCTACACCTTC.